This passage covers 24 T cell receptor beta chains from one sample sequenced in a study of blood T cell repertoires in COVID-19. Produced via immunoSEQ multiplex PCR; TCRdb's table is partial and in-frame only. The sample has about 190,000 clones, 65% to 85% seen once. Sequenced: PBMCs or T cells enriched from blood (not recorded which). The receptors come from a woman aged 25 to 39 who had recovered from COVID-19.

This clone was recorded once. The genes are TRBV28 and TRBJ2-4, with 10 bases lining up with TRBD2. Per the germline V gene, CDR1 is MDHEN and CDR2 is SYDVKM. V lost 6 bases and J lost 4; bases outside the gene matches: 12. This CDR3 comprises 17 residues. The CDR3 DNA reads TGTGCCAGCAGCGACCTAAGGACTAGCGGTGTTAAAAACATTCAGTACTTC. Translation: CASSDLRTSGVKNIQYF. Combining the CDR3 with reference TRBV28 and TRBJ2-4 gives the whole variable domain DVKVTQSSRYLVKRTGEKVFLECVQDMDHENMFWYRQDPGLGLRLIYFSYDVKMKEKGDIPEGYSVSREKKERFSLILESASTNQTSMYLCASSDLRTSGVKNIQYFGAGTRLSVL.

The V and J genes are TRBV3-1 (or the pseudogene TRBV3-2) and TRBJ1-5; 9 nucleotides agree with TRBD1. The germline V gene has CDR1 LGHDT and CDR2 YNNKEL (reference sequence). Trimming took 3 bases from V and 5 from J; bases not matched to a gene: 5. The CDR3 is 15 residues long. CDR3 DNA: TGTGCCAGCAGCCATTCGGGACAGGGTGATCAGCCCCAGCATTTT. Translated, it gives CASSHSGQGDQPQHF.

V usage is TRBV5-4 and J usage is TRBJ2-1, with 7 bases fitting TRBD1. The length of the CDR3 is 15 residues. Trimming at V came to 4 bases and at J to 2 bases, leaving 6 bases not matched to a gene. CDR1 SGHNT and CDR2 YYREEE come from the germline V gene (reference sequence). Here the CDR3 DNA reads TGTGCCAGCAGCCTTGACAGGGCACCCTACAATGAGCAGTTCTTC. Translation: CASSLDRAPYNEQFF.

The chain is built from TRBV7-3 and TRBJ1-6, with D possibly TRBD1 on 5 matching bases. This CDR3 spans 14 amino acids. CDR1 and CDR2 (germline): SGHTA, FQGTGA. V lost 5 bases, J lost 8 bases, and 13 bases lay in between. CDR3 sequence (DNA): TGTGCCAGCAGCCTCGGGACTGCTTATTCACCCCTCCACTTT. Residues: CASSLGTAYSPLHF.

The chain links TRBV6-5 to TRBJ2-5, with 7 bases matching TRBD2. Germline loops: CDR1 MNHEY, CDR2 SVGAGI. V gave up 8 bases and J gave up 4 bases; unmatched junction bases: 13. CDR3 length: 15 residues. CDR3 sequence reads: CASGSGTGVGETQYF. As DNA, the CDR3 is TGTGCCAGCGGGAGCGGGACGGGGGTTGGAGAGACCCAGTACTTC.

Here the CDR3 reads CASSRTGEGEAFF. The DNA of the CDR3 is TGTGCCAGCAGTCGGACAGGGGAGGGTGAAGCTTTCTTT. V usage is TRBV12-3 or TRBV12-4 and J usage is TRBJ1-1, with 9 bases aligning to TRBD1. The CDR3 runs to 13 residues. Losses at the gene ends were 5 bases for V and 7 bases for J; bases not matched to a gene: 5.

The CDR3, as DNA: TGTGCCAGTAGTATGGGGAGGCTCGCCTCCTACAATGAGCAGTTCTTC. This translates into CASSMGRLASYNEQFF. This chain links TRBV19 with TRBJ2-1; D might be TRBD2 (6 bases). V was shortened by 3 bases and J by 0 bases, with 12 bases between the two germline ends. The length of the CDR3 is 16 residues. CDR1 is LNHDA and CDR2 is SQIVND in the germline V gene (reference sequence).

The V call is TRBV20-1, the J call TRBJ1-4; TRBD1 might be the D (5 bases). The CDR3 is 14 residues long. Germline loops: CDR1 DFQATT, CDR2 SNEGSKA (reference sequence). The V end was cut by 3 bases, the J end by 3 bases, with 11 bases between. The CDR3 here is CSASLDSSNEKLFF. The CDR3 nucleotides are TGCAGTGCTAGTTTAGACAGTTCTAATGAAAAACTGTTTTTT.

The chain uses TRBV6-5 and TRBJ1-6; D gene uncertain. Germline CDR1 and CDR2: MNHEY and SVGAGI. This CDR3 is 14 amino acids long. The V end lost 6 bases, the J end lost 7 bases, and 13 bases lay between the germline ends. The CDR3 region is CASSPGRGNSPLHF. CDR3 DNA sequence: TGTGCCAGCAGCCCAGGTCGTGGGAATTCACCCCTCCACTTT.

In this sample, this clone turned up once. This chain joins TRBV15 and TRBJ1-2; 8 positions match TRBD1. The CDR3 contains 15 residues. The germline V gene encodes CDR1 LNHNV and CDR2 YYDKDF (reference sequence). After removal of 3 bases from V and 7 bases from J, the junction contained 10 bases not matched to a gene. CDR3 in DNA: TGTGCCACCAGCAGTTCCCAGGGGGCCGGCGGTGGCTACACCTTC. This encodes CATSSSQGAGGGYTF.

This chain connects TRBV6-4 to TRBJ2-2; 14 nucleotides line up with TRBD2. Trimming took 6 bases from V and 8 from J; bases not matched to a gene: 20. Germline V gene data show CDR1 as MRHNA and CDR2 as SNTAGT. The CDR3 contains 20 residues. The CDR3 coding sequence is TGTGCCAGCAGATCCGGGACCCTAAGAGGGACTAGCGGGAGAGGTGGGGAGCTGTTTTTT. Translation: CASRSGTLRGTSGRGGELFF.

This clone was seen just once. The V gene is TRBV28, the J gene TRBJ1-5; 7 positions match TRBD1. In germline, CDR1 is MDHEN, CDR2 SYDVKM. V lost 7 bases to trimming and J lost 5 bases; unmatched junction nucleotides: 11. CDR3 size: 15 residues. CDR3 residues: CASTTTGILYQPQHF. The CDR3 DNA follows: TGTGCCAGCACGACGACAGGGATTTTATATCAGCCCCAGCATTTT.

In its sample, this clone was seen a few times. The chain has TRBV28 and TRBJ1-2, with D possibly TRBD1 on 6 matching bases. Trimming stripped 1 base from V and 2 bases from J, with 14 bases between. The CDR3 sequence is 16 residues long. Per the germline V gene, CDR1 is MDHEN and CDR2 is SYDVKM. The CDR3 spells CASSLYGGGLNYGYTF. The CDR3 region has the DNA TGTGCCAGCAGTTTATACGGGGGGGGCTTGAACTATGGCTACACCTTC.

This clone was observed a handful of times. The CDR3 reads CASSLGKDNQPQHF. CDR3 nucleotides: TGTGCCAGCAGTCTCGGGAAGGACAATCAGCCCCAGCATTTT. The genes are TRBV11-2 and TRBJ1-5; no reliable D call. CDR1 and CDR2 (germline): SGHAT, FQNNGV. With 6 bases removed from V and 3 bases from J, the gap between germline ends came to 12 bases. The CDR3 is made up of 14 amino acids.

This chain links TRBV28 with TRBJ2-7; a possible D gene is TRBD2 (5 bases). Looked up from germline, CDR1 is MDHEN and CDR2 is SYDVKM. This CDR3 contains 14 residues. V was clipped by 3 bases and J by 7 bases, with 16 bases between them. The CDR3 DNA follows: TGTGCCAGCAGTTTCTCGGCGGGCCTGGGGGAGCAGTACTTC. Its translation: CASSFSAGLGEQYF. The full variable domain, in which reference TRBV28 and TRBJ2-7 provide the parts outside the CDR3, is DVKVTQSSRYLVKRTGEKVFLECVQDMDHENMFWYRQDPGLGLRLIYFSYDVKMKEKGDIPEGYSVSREKKERFSLILESASTNQTSMYLCASSFSAGLGEQYFGPGTRLTVT.

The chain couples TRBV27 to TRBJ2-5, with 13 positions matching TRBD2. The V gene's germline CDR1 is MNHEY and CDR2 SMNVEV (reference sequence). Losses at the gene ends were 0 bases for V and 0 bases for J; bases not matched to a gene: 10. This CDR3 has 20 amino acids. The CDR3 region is CASSLSAMGLAGPYQETQYF. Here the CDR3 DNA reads TGTGCCAGCAGTTTATCGGCCATGGGACTAGCGGGACCGTACCAAGAGACCCAGTACTTC.

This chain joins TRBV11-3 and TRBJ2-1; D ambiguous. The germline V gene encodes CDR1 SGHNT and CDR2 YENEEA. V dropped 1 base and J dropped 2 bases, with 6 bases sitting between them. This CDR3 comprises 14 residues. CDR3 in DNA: TGTGCCAGCAGCTTAGGCGCCACCTACAATGAGCAGTTCTTC. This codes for CASSLGATYNEQFF.

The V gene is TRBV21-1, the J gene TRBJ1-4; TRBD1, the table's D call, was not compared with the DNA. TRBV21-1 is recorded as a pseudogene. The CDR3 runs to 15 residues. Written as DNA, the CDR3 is TGTGCCAGCAGCAAAAAGGGACAGCTCGGTGAAAAACTGTTTTTT. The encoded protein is CASSKKGQLGEKLFF.

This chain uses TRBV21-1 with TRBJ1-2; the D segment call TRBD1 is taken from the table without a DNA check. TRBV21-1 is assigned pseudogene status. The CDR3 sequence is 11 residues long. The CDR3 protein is CASVQGNGYTF. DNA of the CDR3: TGTGCCAGTGTCCAGGGGAACGGCTACACCTTC.

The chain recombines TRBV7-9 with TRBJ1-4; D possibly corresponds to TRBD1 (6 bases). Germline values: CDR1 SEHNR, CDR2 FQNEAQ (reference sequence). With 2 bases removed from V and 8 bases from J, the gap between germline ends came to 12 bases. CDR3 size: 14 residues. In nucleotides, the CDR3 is TGTGCCAGCAGCTTAACGGGGGGCGGCGAAAAACTGTTTTTT. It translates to CASSLTGGGEKLFF.

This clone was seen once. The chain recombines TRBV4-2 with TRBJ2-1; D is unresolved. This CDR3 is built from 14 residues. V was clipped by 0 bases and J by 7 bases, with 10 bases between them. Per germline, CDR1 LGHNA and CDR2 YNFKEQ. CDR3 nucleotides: TGTGCCAGCAGCCAAGAGCCTAGTAAAAATGAGCAGTTCTTC. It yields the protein CASSQEPSKNEQFF.

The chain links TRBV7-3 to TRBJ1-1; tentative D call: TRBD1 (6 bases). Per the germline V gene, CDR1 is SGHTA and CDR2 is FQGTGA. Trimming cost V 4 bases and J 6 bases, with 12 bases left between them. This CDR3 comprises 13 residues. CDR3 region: CASSSQRQAEAFF. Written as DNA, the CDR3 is TGTGCCAGCAGCTCCCAACGACAGGCTGAAGCTTTCTTT. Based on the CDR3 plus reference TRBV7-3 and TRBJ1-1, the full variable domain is GAGVSQTPSNKVTEKGKYVELRCDPISGHTALYWYRQSLGQGPEFLIYFQGTGAADDSGLPNDRFFAVRPEGSVSTLKIQRTERGDSAVYLCASSSQRQAEAFFGQGTRLTVV.

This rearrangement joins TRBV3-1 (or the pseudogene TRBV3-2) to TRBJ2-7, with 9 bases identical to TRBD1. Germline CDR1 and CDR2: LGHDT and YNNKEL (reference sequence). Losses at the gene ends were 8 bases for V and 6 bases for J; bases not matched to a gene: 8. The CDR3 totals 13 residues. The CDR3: CASDSGTGREQYF. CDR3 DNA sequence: TGTGCCAGCGACTCCGGGACAGGGCGCGAGCAGTACTTC.

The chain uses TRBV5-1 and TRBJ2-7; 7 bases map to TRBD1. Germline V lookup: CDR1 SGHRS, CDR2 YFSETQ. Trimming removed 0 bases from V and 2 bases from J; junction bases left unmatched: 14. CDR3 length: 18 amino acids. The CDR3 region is CASSLGPVDRDTPYEQYV. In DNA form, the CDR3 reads TGCGCCAGCAGCTTGGGGCCCGTAGACAGGGATACTCCCTACGAGCAGTACGTC.